These 5 T cell receptor beta chains originate from one sample sequenced in a study of blood T cells in healthy people across ages. Using a J-beta primer mix together with a sample-barcoded 5' primer, a second PCR was run for 7 to 11 cycles. TCRdb used MiXCR to reprocess the 5' RACE reads, holding one entry per CDR3 protein. The sample holds 1.5 million to 2 million distinct CDR3 sequences, around 50% seen once. The specimen was blood. The receptors were sampled from a woman in her thirties or forties in good health.

This clonotype has a handful of counts. The CDR3 sequence is CASSTRTGRDYGYTF. For the CDR3, the DNA is TGTGCCAGCAGCACCCGGACAGGTAGAGACTATGGCTACACCTTC. V usage is TRBV9 and J usage is TRBJ1-2; the match to TRBD1 covers 7 bases. This CDR3 comprises 15 residues. Germline loops: CDR1 SGDLS, CDR2 YYNGEE. Trimming at V came to 4 bases and at J to 3 bases, leaving 9 bases not matched to a gene.

The rearrangement uses TRBV7-2 and TRBJ2-3; possible D gene TRBD2, 5 bases. This CDR3 has 14 amino acids. Germline CDR1 SGHTA, CDR2 FQGNSA. V lost 1 base to trimming and J lost 4 bases, with 9 bases between them. The CDR3 nucleotides read TGTGCCAGCAGCTTAGGGAACGGGGCAGATACGCAGTATTTT. This gives the protein CASSLGNGADTQYF.

The rearrangement links TRBV20-1 to TRBJ1-2, with D unresolved. Germline-derived CDR1 and CDR2 are DFQATT and SNEGSKA (reference sequence). CDR3 size: 15 residues. V gave up 3 bases and J gave up 1 base, with 15 bases separating them. The CDR3 loop reads CSASPPPPDNYGYTF. The DNA of the CDR3 is TGCAGTGCTAGCCCCCCCCCTCCAGATAACTATGGCTACACCTTC.

The CDR3 nucleotides read TGTGCCAGCAGCCAAGATGGCGGAGGAAGCTATGGCTACACCTTC. Translated: CASSQDGGGSYGYTF. The rearrangement links TRBV4-2 to TRBJ1-2; no clear D gene. The CDR3 has 15 amino acids. Germline V CDR1 and CDR2: LGHNA, YNFKEQ. With 0 bases removed from V and 4 bases from J, the gap between germline ends came to 12 bases.

The chain carries TRBV12-3 or TRBV12-4 and TRBJ2-3; the D call may be TRBD1 or TRBD2 (6 bases each). This CDR3 comprises 15 residues. Trimming removed 4 bases at V and 4 bases at J, with 15 bases between. CDR3 in amino acids: CASSYRGASPDTQYF. As DNA, the CDR3 is TGTGCCAGCAGTTATAGGGGGGCTAGCCCAGATACGCAGTATTTT.